This is a list of T cell receptor beta chains from one sample in a study of blood T cell repertoires in COVID-19. The data were produced by immunoSEQ multiplex PCR, yet TCRdb's version contains in-frame clones alone and is incomplete. The sample records over 100,000 clones, about four fifths being singletons. Sample: peripheral blood. The receptor source for this set is a woman at least 80 years old with acute or convalescent COVID-19. The CDR3 runs from the conserved cysteine through the conserved F or W. D genes are given only for firm matches. Clone size is given for some rows only: seen once, a few or many times, or a class if the clone is expanded.

j_gene: TRBJ2-4; v_gene: TRBV12-5; abundance: NA; d_gene: TRBD1; CDR3aa: CASGLGQGVGDIQYF; CDR3nt: TGTGCTAGTGGTTTGGGACAGGGGGTTGGGGACATTCAGTACTTC
j_gene: TRBJ2-1; v_gene: TRBV2; abundance: NA; d_gene: NA; CDR3aa: CASSETAFPGNEQFF; CDR3nt: TGTGCCAGCAGTGAAACGGCTTTCCCGGGCAATGAGCAGTTCTTC
j_gene: TRBJ1-2; v_gene: TRBV25-1; abundance: NA; d_gene: TRBD1; CDR3aa: CASSDRRGDSNYGYTF; CDR3nt: TGTGCCAGCAGTGACCGAAGGGGGGACAGTAACTATGGCTACACCTTC
j_gene: TRBJ1-4; v_gene: TRBV9; abundance: few; d_gene: TRBD1; CDR3aa: CASSVGTGRSNEKLFF; CDR3nt: TGTGCCAGCAGCGTAGGGACAGGGAGGTCTAATGAAAAACTGTTTTTT
j_gene: TRBJ1-1; v_gene: TRBV11-2; abundance: NA; d_gene: NA; CDR3aa: CASSLYLANTEAFF; CDR3nt: TGTGCCAGCAGCTTATATTTGGCGAACACTGAAGCTTTCTTT
j_gene: TRBJ2-1; v_gene: TRBV7-9; abundance: NA; d_gene: TRBD1; CDR3aa: CASRRGTGRVEQFF; CDR3nt: TGTGCCAGCAGACGAGGGACAGGGCGGGTTGAGCAGTTCTTC
j_gene: TRBJ2-5; v_gene: TRBV11-2; abundance: NA; d_gene: NA; CDR3aa: CASSPRSPNQETQYF; CDR3nt: TGTGCCAGCAGCCCCCGTAGCCCAAACCAAGAGACCCAGTACTTC
j_gene: TRBJ2-5; v_gene: TRBV2; abundance: NA; d_gene: NA; CDR3aa: CASGQKETQYF; CDR3nt: TGTGCCAGTGGACAGAAAGAGACCCAGTACTTC
j_gene: TRBJ1-2; v_gene: TRBV15; abundance: once; d_gene: NA; CDR3aa: CATSRSLLYGYTF; CDR3nt: TGTGCCACCAGCAGATCTCTACTCTATGGCTACACCTTC
j_gene: TRBJ1-5; v_gene: TRBV3-1/TRBV3-2; abundance: NA; d_gene: NA; CDR3aa: CASSHGQTNQPQHF; CDR3nt: TGTGCCAGCAGCCATGGACAGACCAATCAGCCCCAGCATTTT
j_gene: TRBJ1-2; v_gene: TRBV6-2/TRBV6-3; abundance: few; d_gene: TRBD1; CDR3aa: CASSEAGGRGYTF; CDR3nt: TGTGCCAGCAGCGAAGCAGGGGGTCGAGGCTACACCTTC
j_gene: TRBJ1-2; v_gene: TRBV5-6; abundance: NA; d_gene: TRBD1; CDR3aa: CASSDLQGDGYGYTF; CDR3nt: TGTGCCAGCAGCGACCTGCAGGGGGACGGCTATGGCTACACCTTC
j_gene: TRBJ1-1; v_gene: TRBV28; abundance: NA; d_gene: NA; CDR3aa: CASSLRGEAFF; CDR3nt: TGTGCCAGCAGTTTAAGGGGTGAAGCTTTCTTT
j_gene: TRBJ2-3; v_gene: TRBV20-1; abundance: NA; d_gene: NA; CDR3aa: CSASRQGGDTQYF; CDR3nt: TGCAGTGCTAGTCGCCAGGGAGGCGATACGCAGTATTTT